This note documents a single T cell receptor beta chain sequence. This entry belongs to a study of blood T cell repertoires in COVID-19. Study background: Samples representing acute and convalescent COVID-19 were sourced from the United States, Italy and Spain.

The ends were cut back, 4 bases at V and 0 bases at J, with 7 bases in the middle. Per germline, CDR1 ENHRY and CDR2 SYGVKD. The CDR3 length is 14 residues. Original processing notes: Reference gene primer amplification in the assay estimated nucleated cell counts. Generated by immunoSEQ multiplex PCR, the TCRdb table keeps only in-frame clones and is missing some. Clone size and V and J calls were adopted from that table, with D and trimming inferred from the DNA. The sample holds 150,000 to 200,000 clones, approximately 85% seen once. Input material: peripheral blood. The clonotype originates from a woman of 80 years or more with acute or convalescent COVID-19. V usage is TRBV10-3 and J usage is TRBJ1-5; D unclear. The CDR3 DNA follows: TGTGCCATCAGTGGTGGGCCTAGCAATCAGCCCCAGCATTTT. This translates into CAISGGPSNQPQHF.